The T cell receptor (beta chain) described here comes from a study of shared clonotypes between healthy human individuals. Assay used: immunoSEQ multiplex PCR; TCRdb lists only in-frame clones, some missing. The table shows around 1,100,000 clones, with approximately 77% occurring only once. Donors comprised only Caucasian adults living in Nashville, Tennessee. CD4+ cells underwent separation, giving CD45RA+ naive and CD45RA-negative memory subsets. Germline V gene data show CDR1 as SQVTM and CDR2 as ANQGSEA. The CDR3 runs 12 residues. Trimming took 4 bases from V and 4 from J, leaving 11 bases between them. On this clone itself: Its antigen is not known.

The study, taken as a whole, reports: Even with large depth, rarefaction showed that sorted-subset sequencing was incomplete.

This chain joins TRBV29-1 and TRBJ2-7, with D maybe TRBD1 (5 bases). Sequencing was done on a sample of memory CD4+ T cells from PBMCs. Subset denoted: CD45RA-negative fraction. The TCR was taken from a man aged 18 to 35 in good health. Some clones in this sample may be carry-over from other donors' samples. This CDR3 is CSVVTGVYEQYF. CDR3 DNA sequence: TGCAGCGTTGTAACAGGTGTATACGAGCAGTACTTC.